Below, 13 T cell receptor beta chains from the same sample are listed, as sequenced in a study of blood T cell repertoires in COVID-19. Produced via immunoSEQ multiplex PCR; TCRdb's table is partial and in-frame only. The sample yields 350,000 to 550,000 clones, 70% to 90% seen once. The sequencing input was PBMCs or T cells enriched from blood (not recorded which). The receptors derive from a woman between 18 and 29 years old with acute COVID-19.

This sequence joins TRBV18 and TRBJ2-3; possibly TRBD2 for D (6 bases). The CDR3 contains 15 residues. V dropped 4 bases and J dropped 5 bases, with 16 bases sitting between them. From germline, CDR1 is KGHSH and CDR2 LQKENI. The CDR3 sequence is CASSHGSRRGDTQYF. The CDR3 DNA is TGTGCCAGCTCACATGGGAGCAGGCGGGGAGATACGCAGTATTTT.

The chain has TRBV12-3 or TRBV12-4 and TRBJ1-1; D may be TRBD1 (6 bases). This CDR3 contains 13 residues. Trimming pared 5 bases from V and 1 base from J, leaving 8 bases between. The CDR3 protein is CASSQTGNTEAFF. CDR3 nucleotide sequence: TGTGCCAGCAGTCAGACAGGGAACACTGAAGCTTTCTTT.

This chain connects TRBV3-1 (or the pseudogene TRBV3-2) to TRBJ1-3; a possible D gene is TRBD1 (5 bases). The CDR3 extends over 14 amino acids. Germline V CDR1 and CDR2: LGHDT, YNNKEL (reference sequence). Trimming cost V 1 base and J 4 bases, with 8 bases left between them. The DNA of the CDR3 is TGTGCCAGCAGCCAAGGGGGCCTCGGAAACACCATATATTTT. This translates into CASSQGGLGNTIYF.

The chain combines TRBV5-8 with TRBJ1-1; D gene ambiguous. This CDR3 region has 16 residues. Germline V gives CDR1 SGHTS, CDR2 YDEGEE. Trimming removed 1 base at V and 0 bases at J, with 13 bases between. In nucleotides, the CDR3 is TGTGCCAGCAGCTTGAACGCGGTACGATTGAACACTGAAGCTTTCTTT. Protein product: CASSLNAVRLNTEAFF.

V usage is TRBV6-5 and J usage is TRBJ2-3; TRBD1 matches 10 bases. After removal of 4 bases from V and 6 bases from J, the junction contained 7 bases not matched to a gene. The CDR3 totals 15 residues. Looked up from germline, CDR1 is MNHEY and CDR2 is SVGAGI. The CDR3 DNA sequence: TGTGCCAGCAGTTCCGGACAGGGGGGAATGGATACGCAGTATTTT. Translating gives CASSSGQGGMDTQYF.

The V call is TRBV5-4, the J call TRBJ2-1, with 8 positions matching TRBD2. Germline-derived CDR1 and CDR2 are SGHNT and YYREEE (reference sequence). CDR3 length equals 16 residues. V lost 4 bases, J lost 6 bases, and 12 bases stayed unmatched. The CDR3 loop reads CASSLKSGGPFNEQFF. CDR3 coding DNA: TGTGCCAGCAGCCTAAAGAGCGGGGGACCGTTCAATGAGCAGTTCTTC.

The rearrangement links TRBV6-5 to TRBJ2-7; TRBD1 aligns across 7 bases. Losses at the gene ends were 8 bases for V and 2 bases for J; bases not matched to a gene: 9. From germline, CDR1 is MNHEY and CDR2 SVGAGI. This CDR3 region has 14 residues. The CDR3 nucleotides are TGTGCCAGCGAAAGACAGGGATTTACCTACGAGCAGTACTTC. As protein: CASERQGFTYEQYF.

The chain uses TRBV19 and TRBJ1-4, with D possibly being TRBD1 (6 bases). The germline CDR1 and CDR2 sequences are LNHDA and SQIVND (reference sequence). CDR3 length: 15 amino acids. The ends were cut back, 3 bases at V and 3 bases at J, with 11 bases in the middle. CDR3 region: CASSMVGQSNEKLFF. In nucleotides, the CDR3 is TGTGCCAGTAGTATGGTCGGACAGTCTAATGAAAAACTGTTTTTT.

The rearrangement links TRBV24-1 to TRBJ2-3, with 7 bases identical to TRBD1. Germline CDR1 reads KGHDR; CDR2 reads SFDVKD. This CDR3 comprises 15 residues. V shed 3 bases and J 4 bases; nucleotides not matched to a gene: 6. The CDR3 coding sequence is TGTGCCACCAGTGATGGGACAGTCGGCTCAGATACGCAGTATTTT. It translates to CATSDGTVGSDTQYF.

This sequence joins TRBV6-9 and TRBJ1-1; TRBD1 matches at 7 bases. The junction had 5 bases not matched to a gene; V was cut back by 8 bases and J by 5 bases. Germline V gene data show CDR1 as MNHGY and CDR2 as SVAAGI. The CDR3 runs 12 residues. CDR3 sequence reads: CASSDRVTEAFF. The CDR3 DNA sequence: TGTGCCAGCTCCGACAGGGTGACTGAAGCTTTCTTT.

V usage is TRBV5-4 and J usage is TRBJ2-7; D may be TRBD1 (6 bases). Trimming left V 3 bases short and J 9 bases short, with 10 bases between. Germline V gene data show CDR1 as SGHNT and CDR2 as YYREEE (reference sequence). The CDR3 covers 11 residues. The CDR3 DNA reads as TGTGCCAGCAGCTCATTGACAGGGCAGTACTTC. Amino acid sequence: CASSSLTGQYF.

J is TRBJ2-7 and V is TRBV7-2; 10 nucleotides align to TRBD2. CDR1 and CDR2 from the germline V gene are SGHTA and FQGNSA. The ends lost 2 bases at V and 4 bases at J; junction bases unmatched: 11. The CDR3 runs 17 residues. In nucleotides, the CDR3 is TGTGCCAGCAGCTTAAGTAGAAGCGGGAGGGCCATTTACGAGCAGTACTTC. The encoded protein is CASSLSRSGRAIYEQYF.

The chain combines TRBV25-1 with TRBJ1-5; D ambiguous. The V gene lost 0 bases and the J gene lost 7 bases, with 13 bases spanning the gap. The CDR3 has 15 amino acids. Germline V gene sequence: CDR1 MGHDK, CDR2 SYGVNS. The CDR3 region is CASSEYGSPGQPQHF. CDR3 DNA sequence: TGTGCCAGCAGTGAATATGGAAGTCCGGGACAGCCCCAGCATTTT.